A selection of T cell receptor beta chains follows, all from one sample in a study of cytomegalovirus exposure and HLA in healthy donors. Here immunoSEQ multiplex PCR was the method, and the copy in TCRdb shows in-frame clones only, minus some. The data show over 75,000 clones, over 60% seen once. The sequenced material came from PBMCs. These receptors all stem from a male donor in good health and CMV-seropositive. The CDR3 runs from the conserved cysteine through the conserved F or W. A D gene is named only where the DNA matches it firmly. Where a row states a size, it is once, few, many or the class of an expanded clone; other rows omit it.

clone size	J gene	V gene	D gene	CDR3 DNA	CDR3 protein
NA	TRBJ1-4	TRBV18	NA	TGTGCCAGCTCACCAGGGAGTGATGAAAAACTGTTTTTT	CASSPGSDEKLFF
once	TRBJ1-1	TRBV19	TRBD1	TGTGCCAGTATCATAACAGGGGGCACTGAAGCTTTCTTT	CASIITGGTEAFF
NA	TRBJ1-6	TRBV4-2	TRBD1	TGTGCCAGCAGCCAAGATAAGACAGGGGCCTCCTTTAATTCACCCCTCCACTTT	CASSQDKTGASFNSPLHF
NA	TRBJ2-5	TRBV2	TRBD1	TGTGCCAGCAGCGCGAGGGACAGCCAAGAGACCCAGTACTTC	CASSARDSQETQYF
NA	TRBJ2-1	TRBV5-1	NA	TGCGCCAGCAGCCCGAAATCAGGGGAAGCTCTCTTCTTC	CASSPKSGEALFF
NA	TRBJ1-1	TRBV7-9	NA	TGTGCCAGCAGCTTAGAACAAGTTAACACTGAAGCTTTCTTT	CASSLEQVNTEAFF
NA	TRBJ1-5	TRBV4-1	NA	TGCGCCAGCAGCCAAGGACAAGATGGGCCCCAGCATTTT	CASSQGQDGPQHF
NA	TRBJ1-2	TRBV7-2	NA	TGTGCCAGCAGCTTAGCTTCGGACAGAGACTATGGCTACACCTTC	CASSLASDRDYGYTF
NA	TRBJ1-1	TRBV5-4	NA	TGTGCCAGCAGCTCCGTGGGCCGGAACACTGAAGCTTTCTTT	CASSSVGRNTEAFF
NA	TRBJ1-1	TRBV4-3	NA	TGCGCCAGCAGCCAAGATAGCGGAGACACTGAAGCTTTCTTT	CASSQDSGDTEAFF
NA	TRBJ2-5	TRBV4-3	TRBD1	TGCGCCAGCAGCCAAGAAGGGACAGCACAAGAGACCCAGTACTTC	CASSQEGTAQETQYF
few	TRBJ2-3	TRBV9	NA	TGTGCCAGCAGCCCCTCCGCGGGGCGCACAGATACGCAGTATTTT	CASSPSAGRTDTQYF
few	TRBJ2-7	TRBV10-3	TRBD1	TGTGCCATCAGGGCTTCGGGACAGGAGCAGTACTTC	CAIRASGQEQYF
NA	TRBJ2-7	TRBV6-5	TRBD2	TGTGCCAGCAGCCCCGGGGGGGTTGAGCAGTACTTC	CASSPGGVEQYF
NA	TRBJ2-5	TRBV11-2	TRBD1	TGTGCCAGCAGCCAGGGACAGGGACGAGAGACCCAGTACTTC	CASSQGQGRETQYF
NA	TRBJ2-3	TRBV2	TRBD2	TGTGCCAGCAGTGACGCGCGGGGGGGCCTGAATACGCAGTATTTT	CASSDARGGLNTQYF
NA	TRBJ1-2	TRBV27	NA	TGTGCCAGCAGTGACAGGTCCGGGTATGGCTACACCTTC	CASSDRSGYGYTF
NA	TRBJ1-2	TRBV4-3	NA	TGCGCCAGCAGCCAAGATCAGGGATGGGACTATGGCTACACCTTC	CASSQDQGWDYGYTF
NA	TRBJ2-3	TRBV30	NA	TGTGCCTGGACCCTCCTACTCCAGGGAATTAGGTCAGATACGCAGTATTTT	CAWTLLLQGIRSDTQYF
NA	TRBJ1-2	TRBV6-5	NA	TGTGCCACCCCGTGGCCCCCCTATGGCTACACCTTC	CATPWPPYGYTF
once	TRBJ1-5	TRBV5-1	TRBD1	TGCGCCAGCAGCCCGACAGGGAGCAATCAGCCCCAGCATTTT	CASSPTGSNQPQHF
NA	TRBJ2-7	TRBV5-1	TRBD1	TGCGCCAGCAGTAATGGGTACGGACAGGGACGACACGAGCAGTACTTC	CASSNGYGQGRHEQYF
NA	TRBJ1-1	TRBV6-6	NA	TGTGCCAGCAGTACTCGGACAGACACTGAAGCTTTCTTT	CASSTRTDTEAFF
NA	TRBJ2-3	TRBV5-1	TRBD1	TGCGCCAGCAGGCCGGGACAGATCACAGATACGCAGTATTTT	CASRPGQITDTQYF
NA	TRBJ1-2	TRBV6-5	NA	TGTGCCAGCACGAGACAGATCGGAGAGTATGGCTACACCTTC	CASTRQIGEYGYTF
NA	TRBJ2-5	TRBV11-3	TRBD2	TGTGCCAGCAGCTTTGCGTTTGCGGGGGGAGAGACCCAGTACTTC	CASSFAFAGGETQYF
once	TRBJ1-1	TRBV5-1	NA	TGCGCCAGCAGCTTGGATGGGGGGATGAACCCCCTGGCTTTCTTT	CASSLDGGMNPLAFF
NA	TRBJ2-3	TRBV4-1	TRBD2	TGCGCCAGCAGCTCCCCGGGACTAGCAGGAGATACGCAGTATTTT	CASSSPGLAGDTQYF
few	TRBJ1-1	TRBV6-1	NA	TGTGCCAGCAGTGGACAGGAGAACACTGAAGCTTTCTTT	CASSGQENTEAFF
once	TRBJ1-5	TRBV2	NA	TGTGCCAGCAGTGAAGGCTATAGCAATCAGCCCCAGCATTTT	CASSEGYSNQPQHF
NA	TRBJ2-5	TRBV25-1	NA	TGTGCCAGCAGTGAACCCGCAACAGGGACCCAGTACTTC	CASSEPATGTQYF
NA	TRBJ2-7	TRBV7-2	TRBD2	TGTGCCAGCAGCTTAGTACTAGCGGGGGAGAACGAGCAGTACTTC	CASSLVLAGENEQYF
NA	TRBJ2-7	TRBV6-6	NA	TGTGCCAGCAGTTACCTCGGGAGCTACGAGCAGTACTTC	CASSYLGSYEQYF
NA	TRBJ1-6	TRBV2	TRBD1	TGTGCCAGCAGTGACCCCGGGCAGGGGGCCCGTAATTCACCCCTCCACTTT	CASSDPGQGARNSPLHF